One T cell receptor (beta chain) is described in this entry. The target antigen is unknown. The data originate from a study of T-cell memory formation after mild COVID-19. Study-wide results and caveats: Shrinking CD4+ clones were chiefly CM and EM; CD8+ ones were chiefly EMRA. CD4/CD8 balance characterized clones contracting day 15 to 85, and CD4+ skew characterized later expanders.

TCRdb ran MiXCR on the 5' RACE reads and lists one entry per CDR3 protein. The sample records 150,000 to 200,000 distinct CDR3 sequences, approximately 13% being singletons. This receptor was identified in a man aged 18-30 years who had mild COVID-19 (a few samples of this study predate the infection). Cell type and time point are not known. Sequencing used PBMCs or a T cell subset sorted from them (not recorded which).

The CDR3 protein is CASSENAYGYTF. The CDR3 nucleotides read TGTGCCAGCAGTGAGAACGCCTATGGCTACACCTTC. The chain links TRBV2 to TRBJ1-2; the D is unclear. CDR1 and CDR2 from the germline V gene are SNHLY and FYNNEI. Trimming left V 3 bases short and J 4 bases short, with 6 bases between. This CDR3 is 12 amino acids long. The full variable domain, its missing parts supplied by reference TRBV2 and TRBJ1-2, is EPEVTQTPSHQVTQMGQEVILRCVPISNHLYFYWYRQILGQKVEFLVSFYNNEISEKSEIFDDQFSVERPDGSNFTLKIRSTKLEDSAMYFCASSENAYGYTFGSGTRLTVV.